The clone carrying this T cell receptor beta chain was detected ten times or more. A single record per CDR3 protein comes from TCRdb applying MiXCR to the multiplex PCR reads. The table has some 140,000 distinct CDR3 sequences, 21% seen once. This specimen comes from a study of breast tumors, draining lymph nodes, adjacent tissues. Breast cancer patients provided tissue from their axillary draining lymph nodes. The CDR3 has 13 residues. The germline gives CDR1 MNHNY, CDR2 SVGAGI (reference sequence). The germline V and J ends were trimmed by 7 bases and 5 bases, with 14 bases remaining between them. This TCR came from a female donor with breast cancer. Some clones in this sample may be carry-over from other donors' samples. The chain links TRBV6-6 to TRBJ1-2, with D unclear. Sequencing was done on a sample of axillary lymph node tissue. The CDR3 DNA follows: TGTGCCAGCACCGGAGGTAATGGGTATGGCTACACCTTC. Its protein is CASTGGNGYGYTF.